The sample holds a few counts of the clone carrying this T cell receptor beta chain. Its target is not known. This entry belongs to a study of T-cell reconstitution after alpha-beta-depleted transplantation in children. The CDR3 consists of 12 residues. The V gene lost 1 base and the J gene lost 4 bases, with 5 bases spanning the gap. Germline lookup yields CDR1 SGHDT and CDR2 YYEEEE. Whole-study results and caveats: Diversity and T-cell counts at one year after transplant derived mostly from new T cells.

The authors prepared the TCRbeta library with unique molecular identifiers. Each CDR3 protein gets one entry after TCRdb re-called the PCR reads with MiXCR. Of hundreds of thousands of distinct CDR3 sequences detected, under 20% appear once; the ten largest clones hold about 41%. The gene calls are TRBV5-6 and TRBJ1-2, with D hard to call. This TCR came from a male patient aged 2-15 years who had a stem cell transplant for acute lymphoblastic leukemia, so the T cells may come from the graft donor. The sample in question was PBMCs, mostly from graft donor cells, obtained 360 days after TCRalphabeta/CD19-depleted stem cell transplant. The CDR3, as DNA: TGTGCCAGCAGCTTGTCGAGCTATGGCTACACCTTC. Amino acid sequence: CASSLSSYGYTF.